The clone carrying this TCR beta chain was recorded many times. Its antigen remains unidentified. This sample stems from a study of metastatic and nonmetastatic thyroid tumors. The overall study: It was across blood and tumor or nodule tissue from malignant and benign thyroid patients that repertoires were compared. General study results and limits: According to reports, the diversity of TCR beta was significantly higher in malignant thyroid tumors than in benign nodules, and this held in both blood and tumor samples.

With MiXCR, TCRdb reprocessed the PCR reads. The table lists around 31,000 clones, roughly 15% of them singletons. Not a single patient had been given any form of treatment at any point before undergoing thyroid surgery. The length of the CDR3 is 13 residues. Trimming took off 7 bases at V and 3 bases at J, with 9 bases between the two ends. Germline V CDR1 and CDR2: MDHEN, SYDVKM. The chain joins TRBV28 to TRBJ1-4; D not certain. This sequence originates from a male donor with papillary thyroid cancer or a benign thyroid nodule (not recorded which). Some clones in this sample may be carry-over from other donors' samples. Sequenced: blood. CDR3 loop: CASTNPPNEKLFF. The DNA of the CDR3 is TGTGCCAGCACCAACCCCCCTAATGAAAAACTGTTTTTT.